These 17 T cell receptor beta chains share one sample of origin, sequenced in a study of blood T cell repertoires in COVID-19 (TCRdb year 2020). Library method: the immunoSEQ multiplex PCR assay. In its TCRdb copy, this immuneACCESS table keeps in-frame sequences only and misses some clones. Where compared with another copy, unresolved V genes explain less than half of these, and the others have no known cause. The sample has 90,000 or so clones on record, about 89% of them singletons. The ten largest clones take up under 2% of the sample. Specimen: peripheral blood. The receptors derive from a human donor with active COVID-19. The donor label of this sample is uncertain.

The V gene is TRBV12-3 or TRBV12-4, the J gene TRBJ1-1; D remains unclear. The V gene lost 4 bases and the J gene lost 0 bases, with 6 bases spanning the gap. The CDR3 is 13 residues long. The CDR3 reads CASSSRVNTEAFF. The CDR3 DNA is TGTGCCAGCAGTTCCCGGGTGAACACTGAAGCTTTCTTT.

The CDR3: CASSEGGGSEKLFF. The CDR3 DNA follows: TGTGCCAGCAGTGAAGGCGGGGGATCTGAAAAACTGTTTTTT. The chain joins TRBV25-1 to TRBJ1-4, with a weak D call TRBD1 (5 bases). Germline CDR1 and CDR2: MGHDK and SYGVNS. The CDR3 contains 14 residues. V lost 2 bases, J lost 7 bases, and 11 bases lay in between.

The rearrangement uses TRBV5-1 and TRBJ2-6, with D perhaps TRBD2 (6 bases). CDR1 and CDR2 from the germline V gene are SGHRS and YFSETQ. This CDR3 comprises 16 residues. The V gene lost 4 bases and the J gene lost 0 bases, with 11 bases spanning the gap. CDR3 DNA sequence: TGCGCCAGCAGCCGGGACTTCAGCTCTGGGGCCAACGTCCTGACTTTC. Translation: CASSRDFSSGANVLTF.

This chain uses TRBV6-5 with TRBJ1-1, with D hard to call. Germline CDR1 and CDR2: MNHEY and SVGAGI. This CDR3 spans 13 amino acids. The V gene lost 6 bases and the J gene lost 5 bases, with 13 bases spanning the gap. The DNA of the CDR3 is TGTGCCAGCAGCCGATCAGAGGTGACTGAAGCTTTCTTT. The encoded protein is CASSRSEVTEAFF.

This clone appeared a single time. The chain links TRBV11-2 to TRBJ1-3; no clear D. Germline assignment: CDR1 SGHAT and CDR2 FQNNGV. This CDR3 spans 16 amino acids. With 0 bases removed from V and 0 bases from J, the gap between germline ends came to 9 bases. Here the CDR3 DNA reads TGTGCCAGCAGCTTAGAGGTTGGCCTCTCTGGAAACACCATATATTTT. Encoded protein: CASSLEVGLSGNTIYF.

The chain links TRBV6-1 to TRBJ1-5; D might be TRBD1 (5 bases). The CDR3 sequence is 15 residues long. CDR1 and CDR2 from the germline V gene are MNHNS and SASEGT. V lost 2 bases to trimming and J lost 4 bases, with 12 bases between them. The chain's CDR3 is CASSERGGVNQPQHF. CDR3 coding DNA: TGTGCCAGCAGTGAAAGGGGTGGGGTGAATCAGCCCCAGCATTTT.

The chain uses TRBV5-4 and TRBJ2-7, with 9 positions matching TRBD2. The CDR3 loop spans 15 amino acids. CDR1 and CDR2 (germline): SGHNT, YYREEE (reference sequence). V was clipped by 6 bases and J by 7 bases; unmatched bases: 14. The CDR3, as DNA: TGTGCCAGCATCCGGCGGGGGGGAGCCCTTCGGGAGCAGTACTTC. It encodes CASIRRGGALREQYF.

This clone occurred a few times. V usage is TRBV4-1 and J usage is TRBJ1-6; D not resolved. Between the trimmed V and J ends, which lost 3 bases and 9 bases, there was a span of 12 bases. Germline V CDR1 and CDR2: MGHRA, YSYEKL. The CDR3 covers 14 residues. The chain's CDR3 is CASSQGSGSSPLHF. DNA of the CDR3: TGCGCCAGCAGCCAGGGGTCGGGGAGTTCACCCCTCCACTTT.

The J gene is TRBJ1-1, the V gene TRBV2; the match to TRBD1 covers 10 bases. With 5 bases clipped from V and 5 bases from J, the junction kept 2 bases outside the gene matches. Germline CDR1 reads SNHLY; CDR2 reads FYNNEI. The CDR3 is made up of 13 amino acids. The CDR3 nucleotides read TGTGCCAGCAGTAGGGACAGGGGTACTGAAGCTTTCTTT. This encodes CASSRDRGTEAFF.

V gene TRBV12-3 or TRBV12-4 combines with J gene TRBJ1-2, with D perhaps TRBD1 (5 bases). The CDR3 length is 12 residues. Trimming removed 3 bases from V and 8 bases from J, with 10 bases in between. This CDR3 reads CASSFGGIGYTF. The CDR3 DNA follows: TGTGCCAGCAGTTTTGGGGGGATCGGCTACACCTTC.

The rearrangement joins TRBV6-6 to TRBJ2-3, with 8 bases aligning to TRBD2. Germline V lookup: CDR1 MNHNY, CDR2 SVGAGI (reference sequence). This CDR3 spans 14 amino acids. V lost 6 bases to trimming and J lost 6 bases; unmatched junction nucleotides: 8. The CDR3 is CASRMTGGPDTQYF. The CDR3 nucleotides are TGTGCCAGCAGGATGACGGGGGGGCCGGATACGCAGTATTTT.

In nucleotides, the CDR3 is TGTGCCAGTAATACTCCGACAGTTAGCAATCAGCCCCAGCATTTT. Protein product: CASNTPTVSNQPQHF. This rearrangement joins TRBV19 to TRBJ1-5, with D perhaps TRBD1 (5 bases). From germline, CDR1 is LNHDA and CDR2 SQIVND (reference sequence). V dropped 7 bases and J dropped 0 bases, with 13 bases sitting between them. The CDR3 sequence is 15 residues long.

The V call is TRBV10-1, the J call TRBJ1-1, with D uncertain. The CDR3 is 14 residues long. Germline CDR1 reads WNHNN; CDR2 reads SYGVQD (reference sequence). Trimming took 3 bases from V and 4 from J, leaving 12 bases between them. The CDR3 is CASSENKLATEAFF. CDR3 DNA sequence: TGCGCCAGCAGTGAAAATAAGTTGGCCACTGAAGCTTTCTTT.

The genes are TRBV27 and TRBJ2-2; a possible D gene is TRBD2 (5 bases). This CDR3 region has 15 residues. V dropped 2 bases and J dropped 3 bases, with 10 bases sitting between them. From germline, CDR1 is MNHEY and CDR2 SMNVEV (reference sequence). CDR3 DNA: TGTGCCAGCAGTTTAATTAGCGACTACACCGGGGAGCTGTTTTTT. It encodes CASSLISDYTGELFF.

The rearrangement links TRBV5-1 to TRBJ2-6, with TRBD1 matching over 8 bases. Trimming cost V 4 bases and J 0 bases; bases outside gene matches: 9. CDR1 is SGHRS and CDR2 is YFSETQ in the germline V gene. The CDR3 is 18 amino acids. CDR3 amino acids: CASSPGQASISGANVLTF. CDR3 bases: TGCGCCAGCAGCCCGGGACAGGCTTCGATCTCTGGGGCCAACGTCCTGACTTTC. The entire variable domain, with the rest obtained from reference TRBV5-1 and TRBJ2-6, is as follows: KAGVTQTPRYLIKTRGQQVTLSCSPISGHRSVSWYQQTPGQGLQFLFEYFSETQRNKGNFPGRFSGRQFSNSRSEMNVSTLELGDSALYLCASSPGQASISGANVLTFGAGSRLTVL.

In this sample, this clone turned up once. V usage is TRBV20-1 and J usage is TRBJ2-5; the match to TRBD2 covers 12 bases. There are 15 residues in the CDR3. With 3 bases clipped from V and 2 bases from J, the junction kept 4 bases outside the gene matches. Germline V gives CDR1 DFQATT, CDR2 SNEGSKA (reference sequence). The CDR3 sequence: CSASQLAGGQETQYF. The CDR3, as DNA: TGCAGTGCTAGTCAACTAGCGGGGGGTCAAGAGACCCAGTACTTC.

The chain links TRBV5-1 to TRBJ2-7, with TRBD1 identical over 10 bases. This CDR3 has 16 residues. J gave up 4 bases and V 3 bases, and 10 bases lay outside the gene matches. Germline V lookup: CDR1 SGHRS, CDR2 YFSETQ. The CDR3 loop is CASSWNLGQGIYEQYF. The CDR3 DNA is TGCGCCAGCAGCTGGAACCTGGGACAGGGGATATACGAGCAGTACTTC.